This T cell receptor (beta chain) originates from a study of human T cells and chemical hapten exposure. As for the study in general: Each week of the roughly 25-week study, patients had diphenylcyclopropenone applied to the scalp.

The time point was: pre-sensitization, week 0. Treatment denoted: therapeutic diphenylcyclopropenone sensitization with weekly scalp DPC. Total RNA was extracted from unfractionated whole blood. Venepuncture was done earlier than the placement of each patch test. General study points: With patch test score, the counts of PT1 expanded TCRs showed a positive correlation.

What the library attached to individual cDNA molecules were unique molecular identifiers. MiXCR, applied by TCRdb to the RACE reads, yields one record per CDR3 protein. Of tens of thousands of distinct CDR3 sequences in the sample, about a tenth are singletons; the top ten hold less than 35%. The table lists this clonotype with many counts. Its antigen is not identified. The CDR3 totals 13 residues. V dropped 8 bases and J dropped 7 bases, with 17 bases sitting between them. This TCR was recovered from a man aged 50 to 60 with alopecia areata. Some clones in this sample may be carry-over from other donors' samples. The sample here was whole blood, taken in connection with sensitization to the hapten diphenylcyclopropenone (DPC). The genes are TRBV12-3 or TRBV12-4 and TRBJ2-5, with D tentatively TRBD1 or TRBD2 (5 bases each). As DNA, the CDR3 is TGTGCCAGCCATAGGGACCAAGAGCTGACCCAGTACTTC. It is translated as CASHRDQELTQYF.